The clone carrying this TCR beta chain was seen a few times. The junction departs from germline at one end; a sequencing error may be responsible. The record originates from a study of T cells after yellow fever vaccination. TCRdb re-analysed the 5' RACE reads in MiXCR, keeping a single row per CDR3 protein. Of 100,000 to 150,000 distinct CDR3 sequences in the sample, 6% to 8% were seen once. This sequence was found in a man younger than 35 who received the YFV17D yellow fever vaccine. Sequencing was performed on CD4+ T cells sorted from PBMCs, taken 9 to 11 days after the first yellow fever vaccination.

The CDR3 region is CASSKATGISTDTQYF. The CDR3 bases are TGTGCCAGCAGTAAAGCGACAGGGATCAGCACAGATACGCAGTATTTT. The chain couples TRBV6-1 to TRBJ2-3, with 7 nucleotides matching TRBD1. Germline V gives CDR1 MNHNS, CDR2 SASEGT. The CDR3 is 16 residues long.